Listed below are T cell receptor beta chains from one sample, sequenced in a study of blood T cell repertoires in COVID-19. Clones were sequenced by immunoSEQ multiplex PCR, and TCRdb holds only the in-frame ones, with some missing. The table has around 230,000 clones, about 91% seen once. The source material was PBMCs or T cells enriched from blood (not recorded which). The source of these receptors is a man aged 18 to 29 with acute COVID-19. Each CDR3 is given with its conserved first and last residue. Each record gives: J gene, D gene, V gene, CDR3 protein. A D gene is named only where the DNA matches it firmly.

>TRBJ2-5|TRBD2|TRBV12-5
CASGLDGLARGQETQYF
>TRBJ1-2|.|TRBV7-2
CASSETHRVGYGYTF
>TRBJ2-2|TRBD1|TRBV11-3
CASRPDRVDTGELFF
>TRBJ2-2|TRBD2|TRBV7-9
CASSFELGLAGFTGELFF
>TRBJ2-7|TRBD2|TRBV7-2
CASSQDGTSGFYEQYF
>TRBJ1-1|TRBD1|TRBV18
CASSSDRGNTEAFF
>TRBJ2-7|TRBD2|TRBV16
CASSQMLSSGRADEQYF
>TRBJ2-3|TRBD1|TRBV24-1
CATSDVRGPSTDTQYF
>TRBJ2-5|.|TRBV10-1
CARGGQYF
>TRBJ1-1|.|TRBV5-3
CARSNMLTVMNTEAFF
>TRBJ1-1|.|TRBV9
CASSVEEGLIYTNTEAFF
>TRBJ2-3|.|TRBV28
CASSPLSSTDTQYF
>TRBJ2-1|TRBD2|TRBV7-9
CASSLDGRVNNEQFF
>TRBJ2-3|.|TRBV15
CATSSSGVYTQYF
>TRBJ2-1|.|TRBV6-5
CASSSGSSYNEQFF
>TRBJ2-3|TRBD2|TRBV27
CASSSKGLGTDTQYF
>TRBJ1-2|.|TRBV4-1
CASSPSPGVKGGYTF
>TRBJ2-3|TRBD2|TRBV5-4
CASSRLAGDKDTQYF
>TRBJ1-5|.|TRBV19
CASNGWWDQPQHF
>TRBJ2-5|.|TRBV11-3
CASSSQDYSGQETQYF
>TRBJ1-4|.|TRBV5-3
CARKTGIGIPSCEKLFF
>TRBJ1-4|TRBD1|TRBV15
CATSRDGGQGRGTNEKLFF
>TRBJ2-4|TRBD1|TRBV7-2
CASSQEWAPTGGSKNIQYF
>TRBJ1-5|TRBD1|TRBV4-2
CASSQDDRGGNQPQHF
>TRBJ1-6|TRBD1|TRBV30
CAWSVGQGVSYNSPLHF
>TRBJ1-1|TRBD1|TRBV13
CASSPGGTGGAEAFF
>TRBJ1-4|TRBD1|TRBV3-1/TRBV3-2
CASSQGVVGTGKEKLFF
>TRBJ1-5|.|TRBV6-4
CASRVGEQIPGNNQPQHF
>TRBJ1-1|.|TRBV28
CASSLSLPMNTEAFF
>TRBJ1-2|.|TRBV7-9
CASSLTIGGYTF
>TRBJ2-7|TRBD2|TRBV28
CASSLGLAGLIGEQYF
>TRBJ2-7|.|TRBV5-3
CARSLPGSYEQYF
>TRBJ2-5|.|TRBV11-2
CASSWVGGSGETQYF
>TRBJ2-7|TRBD1|TRBV11-3
CASSVDRGHLDEQYF
>TRBJ2-1|.|TRBV7-2
CASSRVPATYEQFF
>TRBJ2-2|TRBD1|TRBV9
CASGRQGAGELFF
>TRBJ1-5|.|TRBV3-1/TRBV3-2
CASSYGGDNQPQHF
>TRBJ2-3|TRBD2|TRBV27
CASSPRASGSTDTQYF
>TRBJ2-7|TRBD2|TRBV30
CAWRLAGEYEQYF
>TRBJ2-7|.|TRBV28
CASSQTGVPHF
>TRBJ1-1|TRBD1|TRBV18
CATNEDRMNTEAFF
>TRBJ2-5|TRBD2|TRBV11-1
CASSLPSGEETQYF
>TRBJ2-1|TRBD2|TRBV29-1
CSVLSGEPEYEQFF
>TRBJ1-1|TRBD1|TRBV5-1
CASSSTGTNTEAFF
>TRBJ2-1|.|TRBV6-1
CASSASYNEQFF
>TRBJ1-2|.|TRBV24-1
CATSDLGTSYTF
>TRBJ2-7|.|TRBV24-1
CATSDPGLDEQYF
>TRBJ2-1|TRBD1|TRBV12-3/TRBV12-4
CATAPQGDEQFF
>TRBJ1-2|.|TRBV29-1
CSVEDRENYGYTF
>TRBJ2-1|TRBD2|TRBV28
CASSPGLAGLNSEQFF
>TRBJ1-4|.|TRBV7-9
CASSLGTAGGEKLFF
>TRBJ1-3|TRBD1|TRBV11-2
CASSLRTGGFSGNTIYF
>TRBJ1-1|.|TRBV30
CAWSVGGNTEAFF
>TRBJ1-5|TRBD1|TRBV19
CASSITRTGRNNQPQHF
>TRBJ2-7|.|TRBV28
CASSLTGTYEQYF
>TRBJ2-7|.|TRBV7-2
CASSAHYEQYF
>TRBJ2-2|TRBD1|TRBV30
CAWRGTGGTGELFF
>TRBJ2-5|.|TRBV9
CASSGQQGGPDF
>TRBJ2-1|TRBD2|TRBV2
CASSGSGSSNEQFF